This T cell receptor beta chain is from a study of T cell repertoires in cytomegalovirus infection. Across the whole study: Both a matching HLA type and CMV infection were indicated by public TCR beta signatures.

The CDR3 is 14 amino acids. With V trimmed by 5 bases and J by 5 bases, 6 bases remained unmatched. The germline V gene has CDR1 SGHTA and CDR2 FQGNSA. TCRdb re-derived calls from the reads in MiXCR, one entry per CDR3 protein. The sample shows roughly 600,000 distinct CDR3 sequences, 20% to 30% of them seen only once. This clonotype was detected many times. Sequenced material: CD8+ T cells from PBMCs. The clonotype was recovered from a human donor in good health (CMV status not recorded). Some clones in this sample may be carry-over from other donors' samples. The chain is built from TRBV7-2 and TRBJ2-5, with 9 bases that match TRBD1. CDR3 coding DNA: TGTGCCAGCAGCGAGTGGACAGGGGTGGAGACCCAGTACTTC. Its translation is CASSEWTGVETQYF.